The T cell receptor beta chain under discussion was sequenced for a study of brain metastases from non-small cell lung cancer. Notes on the study in general: Paired brain metastases and primary tumors largely shared TCR repertoires. T-cell clones appeared expanded in around 61% of brain metastases relative to matched primary tumors. Fewer infiltrating T cells were found in brain metastases than primaries.

This CDR3 is built from 14 residues. With 3 bases removed from V and 0 bases from J, the gap between germline ends came to 7 bases. CDR1 and CDR2 from the germline V gene are SGHKS and YYEKEE (reference sequence). Note on this clone: Its antigen remains unidentified.

Clones were sequenced by immunoSEQ multiplex PCR, and TCRdb holds only the in-frame ones, with some missing. Seen here are roughly 2,300 clones, over 75% observed once, and the top ten hold over 15%. This chain joins TRBV5-5 and TRBJ1-3; D unresolved. This clonotype was sampled from a donor at least 40 years old with non-small cell lung cancer. The sequenced sample was primary lung tumor tissue. CDR3 nucleotide sequence: TGTGCCAGCAGCTGGTCGATCTCTGGAAACACCATATATTTT. It translates to CASSWSISGNTIYF.